This TCR beta chain was captured by sequencing in a study of PD-1 blockade in mismatch repair-deficient tumors. Whole-study context: Patients had about eleven mismatch repair-deficient cancer types and were previously treated and progressing.

Three pembrolizumab responders had their TCRs sequenced. V dropped 4 bases and J dropped 0 bases, with 10 bases sitting between them. This CDR3 spans 14 amino acids. The germline V gene has CDR1 SGDLS and CDR2 YYNGEE. Here immunoSEQ multiplex PCR was the method, and the copy in TCRdb shows in-frame clones only, minus some. The table includes about 120,000 clones, about 74% detected once. The gene calls are TRBV9 and TRBJ1-2, with D uncertain. The sample in question was peripheral blood, obtained 60 weeks after starting pembrolizumab. The receptor comes from an adult with mismatch repair-deficient cancer. CDR3 DNA sequence: TGTGCCAGCAGCAAGGCGTCGACTAACTATGGCTACACCTTC. Amino acids: CASSKASTNYGYTF.